This entry lists 29 T cell receptor beta chains sequenced from one sample in a study of graft-versus-host responses after intestinal transplantation. Produced via immunoSEQ multiplex PCR; TCRdb's table is partial and in-frame only. Altogether 120,000 or so clones are present, just under 95% being singletons, with the ten largest covering about 0.51%. These receptors' targets are unknown. The material sequenced was unstimulated CD8+ T cells sorted from spleen or lymph node cells, taken before intestinal transplant. These receptors all come from a human donor who received an intestinal transplant.

This chain connects TRBV7-9 to TRBJ2-7; D is unclear. With 1 base removed from V and 5 bases from J, the gap between germline ends came to 12 bases. Germline V gives CDR1 SEHNR, CDR2 FQNEAQ (reference sequence). CDR3 length equals 14 residues. This chain's CDR3 is CASSLVLDLNEQYF. The DNA for the CDR3 is TGTGCCAGCAGCTTAGTTCTAGACCTTAACGAGCAGTACTTC.

This clone occurred once. The chain joins TRBV14 to TRBJ2-1; the match to TRBD2 covers 12 bases. Germline assignment: CDR1 SGHDN and CDR2 FVKESK. Trimming took 1 base from V and 7 from J; bases not matched to a gene: 5. The CDR3 extends over 16 amino acids. CDR3 in amino acids: CASSQGRTSGTNEQFF. The CDR3, as DNA: TGTGCCAGCAGCCAAGGGAGGACTAGCGGGACAAATGAGCAGTTCTTC.

The V call is TRBV4-1, the J call TRBJ2-7, with D possibly matching TRBD1 (6 bases). The V end lost 2 bases, the J end lost 2 bases, and 13 bases lay between the germline ends. Germline CDR1 MGHRA, CDR2 YSYEKL. This CDR3 is built from 15 residues. This CDR3 reads CASSQKVGQTYEQYF. The CDR3 nucleotides read TGCGCCAGCAGCCAAAAGGTGGGACAAACCTACGAGCAGTACTTC.

The chain recombines TRBV4-1 with TRBJ2-7; 7 bases fit TRBD2. The CDR3 is 16 residues long. Unmatched junction bases numbered 13, after V lost 3 bases and J lost 5 bases. Germline values: CDR1 MGHRA, CDR2 YSYEKL. The CDR3 here is CASSHPPSREGNEQYF. CDR3 nucleotide sequence: TGCGCCAGCAGCCACCCTCCATCTAGGGAGGGGAACGAGCAGTACTTC.

The chain couples TRBV28 to TRBJ2-2; 7 bases fit TRBD1. This CDR3 region has 13 residues. With 6 bases clipped from V and 6 bases from J, the junction kept 4 bases outside the gene matches. Germline V gene lookup returns CDR1 MDHEN and CDR2 SYDVKM. CDR3 DNA sequence: TGTGCCAGCAGGATACAGGGGCCCGGGGAGCTGTTTTTT. It encodes CASRIQGPGELFF.

The CDR3 DNA reads as TGTGCCAGCTCCCCTGTAGCTAGCCGCGACAATGAGCAGTTCTTC. Protein product: CASSPVASRDNEQFF. J is TRBJ2-1 and V is TRBV27; possible D gene TRBD2, 5 bases. Trimming stripped 8 bases from V and 5 bases from J, with 19 bases between. CDR1 and CDR2 from the germline V gene are MNHEY and SMNVEV (reference sequence). The length of the CDR3 is 15 residues.

The chain recombines TRBV7-9 with TRBJ2-7; D ambiguous. CDR3 length: 15 amino acids. V was pared by 4 bases and J by 2 bases, with 15 bases between. CDR1 is SEHNR and CDR2 is FQNEAQ in the germline V gene (reference sequence). CDR3 sequence reads: CASSSSPLGTYEQYF. Written as DNA, the CDR3 is TGTGCCAGCAGCTCCTCACCCCTAGGAACCTACGAGCAGTACTTC. The full variable domain, with the rest looked up from reference TRBV7-9 and TRBJ2-7, is DTGVSQNPRHKITKRGQNVTFRCDPISEHNRLYWYRQTLGQGPEFLTYFQNEAQLEKSRLLSDRFSAERPKGSFSTLEIQRTEQGDSAMYLCASSSSPLGTYEQYFGPGTRLTVT.

The chain is built from TRBV2 and TRBJ2-1, with D unclear. The CDR3 has 15 residues. Germline V gives CDR1 SNHLY, CDR2 FYNNEI. Trimming pared 7 bases from V and 0 bases from J, leaving 13 bases between. The DNA for the CDR3 is TGTGCCAGCACTCCTTCGTCGAGCTCCTACAATGAGCAGTTCTTC. Translation gives CASTPSSSSYNEQFF. Drawing the rest from reference TRBV2 and TRBJ2-1, the complete variable domain is EPEVTQTPSHQVTQMGQEVILRCVPISNHLYFYWYRQILGQKVEFLVSFYNNEISEKSEIFDDQFSVERPDGSNFTLKIRSTKLEDSAMYFCASTPSSSSYNEQFFGPGTRLTVL.

This chain links TRBV9 with TRBJ2-5; D is unclear. The V gene lost 1 base and the J gene lost 4 bases, with 8 bases spanning the gap. CDR1 and CDR2 (germline): SGDLS, YYNGEE. The CDR3 sequence is 13 residues long. Written as DNA, the CDR3 is TGTGCCAGCAGCGTAACGACGAGAGAGACCCAGTACTTC. Amino acids: CASSVTTRETQYF.

Turning to this clone: This same CDR3 is encoded by further DNA sequences in the sample. J is TRBJ2-1 and V is TRBV5-4; 11 positions match TRBD2. Germline V gives CDR1 SGHNT, CDR2 YYREEE (reference sequence). This CDR3 comprises 15 residues. The V and J ends lost 1 base and 6 bases, in that order; junction bases with no gene match: 3. The CDR3 DNA sequence: TGTGCCAGCAGCTTGAGCCTAGCGGGGGGCAATGAGCAGTTCTTC. This codes for CASSLSLAGGNEQFF.

The chain has TRBV6-5 and TRBJ2-5; 7 positions match TRBD2. The J segment lost 3 bases and the V segment lost 6 bases, leaving 7 bases of the junction unmatched. CDR3 length: 14 residues. Per germline, CDR1 MNHEY and CDR2 SVGAGI. DNA of the CDR3: TGTGCCAGCAGGTCCCTAGCGGACGAAGAGACCCAGTACTTC. This gives the protein CASRSLADEETQYF.

The CDR3, as DNA: TGTGCCAGCAGCTTAACGTTCTCGGGTCTTGATGAGCAGTTCTTC. This encodes CASSLTFSGLDEQFF. The genes are TRBV7-3 and TRBJ2-1; the D is unclear. The V gene's germline CDR1 is SGHTA and CDR2 FQGTGA. This CDR3 has 15 residues. Trimming removed 0 bases from V and 8 bases from J, with 14 bases in between.

The gene calls are TRBV5-1 and TRBJ1-1; 8 bases agree with TRBD1. This CDR3 has 15 amino acids. Per the germline V gene, CDR1 is SGHRS and CDR2 is YFSETQ. V lost 4 bases to trimming and J lost 3 bases; unmatched junction nucleotides: 8. The DNA for the CDR3 is TGCGCCAGCAGCCTAGGACAGGGCGGGGACACTGAAGCTTTCTTT. Its translation: CASSLGQGGDTEAFF.

The chain combines TRBV5-1 with TRBJ2-2, with D unresolved. Germline V gene lookup returns CDR1 SGHRS and CDR2 YFSETQ. The CDR3 length is 15 residues. V lost 4 bases and J lost 6, with 16 bases in between. CDR3 amino acids: CASSRDGRRPGELFF. The CDR3 coding sequence is TGCGCCAGCAGCAGGGATGGTCGAAGGCCCGGGGAGCTGTTTTTT.

This chain connects TRBV9 to TRBJ2-5; TRBD1 is a possible D gene (6 bases). CDR3 length: 14 amino acids. V was shortened by 2 bases and J by 5 bases, with 13 bases between the two germline ends. CDR1 is SGDLS, CDR2 YYNGEE, per germline. The CDR3 coding sequence is TGTGCCAGCAGCGTTACAGGGATTGGGGAGACCCAGTACTTC. Its translation: CASSVTGIGETQYF.

J is TRBJ2-3 and V is TRBV21-1; TRBD2 was called by the table and not checked on the DNA. TRBV21-1 is a known pseudogene. The CDR3 contains 17 residues. The CDR3 loop is CASSVLGLAGPTDTQYF. The CDR3 nucleotides are TGTGCCAGCAGCGTGCTCGGACTAGCGGGGCCCACAGATACGCAGTATTTT.

This chain joins TRBV9 and TRBJ1-1; D might be TRBD1 (5 bases). This CDR3 comprises 14 residues. Trimming removed 3 bases at V and 0 bases at J, with 9 bases between. Germline V gives CDR1 SGDLS, CDR2 YYNGEE. This chain's CDR3 is CASSEGVMNTEAFF. The CDR3, as DNA: TGTGCCAGCAGCGAAGGGGTCATGAACACTGAAGCTTTCTTT.

The CDR3 DNA is TGCAGCGCCCGGAGCACCGGGGAGCTGTTTTTT. Amino acid sequence: CSARSTGELFF. This rearrangement joins TRBV29-1 to TRBJ2-2; D is ambiguous. Per the germline V gene, CDR1 is SQVTM and CDR2 is ANQGSEA. CDR3 length equals 11 residues. V gave up 7 bases and J gave up 4 bases, with 7 bases separating them.

The V gene is TRBV7-6, the J gene TRBJ2-1; 7 positions agree with TRBD2. CDR1 is SGHVS and CDR2 is FNYEAQ in the germline V gene. The CDR3 is 16 amino acids. V shed 1 base and J 3 bases; nucleotides not matched to a gene: 6. The DNA for the CDR3 is TGTGCCAGCAGCTTAGGGGTGGGAGGGGACTACAATGAGCAGTTCTTC. The encoded protein is CASSLGVGGDYNEQFF. Drawing the rest from reference TRBV7-6 and TRBJ2-1, the complete variable domain is GAGVSQSPRYKVTKRGQDVALRCDPISGHVSLYWYRQALGQGPEFLTYFNYEAQQDKSGLPNDRFSAERPEGSISTLTIQRTEQRDSAMYRCASSLGVGGDYNEQFFGPGTRLTVL.

The chain combines TRBV7-9 with TRBJ2-7; the D call may be TRBD1 or TRBD2 (5 bases each). CDR1 and CDR2 from the germline V gene are SEHNR and FQNEAQ (reference sequence). Trimming removed 5 bases at V and 2 bases at J, with 16 bases between. The CDR3 runs 15 residues. The CDR3 sequence is CASSGGRATAYEQYF. The CDR3 bases are TGTGCCAGCAGCGGAGGCAGGGCCACTGCCTACGAGCAGTACTTC.

This clone was counted a few times. This rearrangement joins TRBV19 to TRBJ2-2; no firm D call. This CDR3 has 14 amino acids. V shed 3 bases and J shed 4 bases, with 9 bases lying between them. The germline V gene has CDR1 LNHDA and CDR2 SQIVND (reference sequence). CDR3: CASSMVGPTGELFF. The CDR3 DNA reads as TGTGCCAGTAGTATGGTAGGGCCCACCGGGGAGCTGTTTTTT.

The rearrangement joins TRBV19 to TRBJ1-1; a weak D match, TRBD1 (6 bases). The length of the CDR3 is 13 residues. V lost 7 bases to trimming and J lost 0 bases, with 9 bases between them. Germline-derived CDR1 and CDR2 are LNHDA and SQIVND (reference sequence). As DNA, the CDR3 is TGTGCCAGTACTGCAGGGGTGAACACTGAAGCTTTCTTT. As protein: CASTAGVNTEAFF.

V and J are TRBV14 and TRBJ1-2, with D unclear. The CDR3 contains 15 residues. The V end was cut by 0 bases, the J end by 5 bases, with 13 bases between. Germline assignment: CDR1 SGHDN and CDR2 FVKESK. In DNA, the CDR3 is TGTGCCAGCAGCCAAGATCTACGGCAGGAATATGGCTACACCTTC. Its translation is CASSQDLRQEYGYTF.

The rearrangement uses TRBV30 and TRBJ2-7, with 8 bases lining up with TRBD1. Trimming took 2 bases from V and 2 from J; bases not matched to a gene: 8. This CDR3 contains 15 residues. Germline assignment: CDR1 GTSNPN and CDR2 SVGIG (reference sequence). CDR3 loop: CAWSITGGVTYEQYF. DNA for the CDR3: TGTGCCTGGAGTATAACAGGGGGTGTCACCTACGAGCAGTACTTC.

V is TRBV27 and J is TRBJ1-3, with a tentative D call TRBD1 (5 bases). Germline CDR1 MNHEY, CDR2 SMNVEV (reference sequence). V lost 5 bases to trimming and J lost 0 bases, with 11 bases between them. The CDR3 runs 15 residues. The CDR3 region is CASSERGASGNTIYF. Written as DNA, the CDR3 is TGTGCCAGCAGTGAAAGAGGGGCCTCTGGAAACACCATATATTTT.

This clone was seen a single time. The chain has TRBV6-5 and TRBJ2-5; maybe TRBD2 (5 bases). CDR3 length: 13 amino acids. The germline V gene encodes CDR1 MNHEY and CDR2 SVGAGI. The V gene lost 2 bases and the J gene lost 1 base, with 5 bases spanning the gap. The CDR3 spells CASSYRGQETQYF. The CDR3 DNA reads as TGTGCCAGCAGTTACCGGGGCCAAGAGACCCAGTACTTC.

Only one count was recorded for this clone. CDR3 sequence reads: CAWSGQTAWETQYF. In DNA form, the CDR3 reads TGTGCCTGGAGTGGACAGACCGCATGGGAGACCCAGTACTTC. This sequence joins TRBV30 and TRBJ2-5; D perhaps matches TRBD1 (5 bases). This CDR3 region has 14 residues. The germline CDR1 and CDR2 sequences are GTSNPN and SVGIG (reference sequence). Trimming took 1 base from V and 5 from J, leaving 14 bases between them.

V gene TRBV9 combines with J gene TRBJ2-1, with unresolved D. CDR1 SGDLS and CDR2 YYNGEE come from the germline V gene. V lost 1 base and J 0 bases, leaving 11 bases between the germline ends. This CDR3 has 16 amino acids. CDR3 protein: CASSVRAVSSYNEQFF. DNA for the CDR3: TGTGCCAGCAGCGTACGGGCGGTTAGCTCCTACAATGAGCAGTTCTTC.

The chain uses TRBV6-1 and TRBJ2-5; the D gene is possibly TRBD2 (5 bases). Germline loops: CDR1 MNHNS, CDR2 SASEGT. This CDR3 spans 16 amino acids. Trimming pared 0 bases from V and 2 bases from J, leaving 13 bases between. The CDR3 DNA sequence: TGTGCCAGCAGTGAAGCGTCGGACTGGAGTCAAGAGACCCAGTACTTC. Translated, it gives CASSEASDWSQETQYF.